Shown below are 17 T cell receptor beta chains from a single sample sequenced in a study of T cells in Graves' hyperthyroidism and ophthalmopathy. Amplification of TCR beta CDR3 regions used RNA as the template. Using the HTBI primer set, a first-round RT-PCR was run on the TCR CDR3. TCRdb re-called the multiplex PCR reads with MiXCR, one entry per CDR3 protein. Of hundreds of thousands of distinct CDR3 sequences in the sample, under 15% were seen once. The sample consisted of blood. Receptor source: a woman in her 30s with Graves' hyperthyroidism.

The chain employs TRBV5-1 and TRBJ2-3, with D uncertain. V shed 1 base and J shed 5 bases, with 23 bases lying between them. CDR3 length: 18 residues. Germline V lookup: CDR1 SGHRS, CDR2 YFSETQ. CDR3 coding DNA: TGCGCCAGCAGCTTGATTCGGGTGTCATCCTCTTACAGAGATACGCAGTATTTT. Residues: CASSLIRVSSSYRDTQYF. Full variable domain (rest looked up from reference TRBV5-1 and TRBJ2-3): KAGVTQTPRYLIKTRGQQVTLSCSPISGHRSVSWYQQTPGQGLQFLFEYFSETQRNKGNFPGRFSGRQFSNSRSEMNVSTLELGDSALYLCASSLIRVSSSYRDTQYFGPGTRLTVL.

In nucleotides, the CDR3 is TGTGCCAGCGCGCGGCGCACAGATACGCAGTATTTT. This encodes CASARRTDTQYF. This rearrangement joins TRBV9 to TRBJ2-3; D gene unclear. This CDR3 spans 12 amino acids. The germline V gene has CDR1 SGDLS and CDR2 YYNGEE. Trimming stripped 7 bases from V and 1 base from J, with 7 bases between.

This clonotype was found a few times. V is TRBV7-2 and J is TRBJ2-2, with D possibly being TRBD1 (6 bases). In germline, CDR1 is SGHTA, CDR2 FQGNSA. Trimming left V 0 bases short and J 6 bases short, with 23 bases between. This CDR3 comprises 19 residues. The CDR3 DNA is TGTGCCAGCAGCTTAGCGGCTTTAGTTCTGGGACCAGGGGCCGGGGAGCTGTTTTTT. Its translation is CASSLAALVLGPGAGELFF.

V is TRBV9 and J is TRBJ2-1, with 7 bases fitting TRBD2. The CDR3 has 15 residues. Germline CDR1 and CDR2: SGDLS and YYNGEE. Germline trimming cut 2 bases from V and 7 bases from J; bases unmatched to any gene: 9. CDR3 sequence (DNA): TGTGCCAGCAGCGTCTCTAGCGGAGCGAGGAATGAGCAGTTCTTC. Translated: CASSVSSGARNEQFF.

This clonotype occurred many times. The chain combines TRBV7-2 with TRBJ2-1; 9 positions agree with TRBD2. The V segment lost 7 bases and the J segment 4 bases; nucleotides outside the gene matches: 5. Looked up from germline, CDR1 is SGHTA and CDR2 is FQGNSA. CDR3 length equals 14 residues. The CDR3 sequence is CASTQREEYNEQFF. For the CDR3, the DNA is TGTGCCAGCACCCAGCGGGAGGAGTACAATGAGCAGTTCTTC.

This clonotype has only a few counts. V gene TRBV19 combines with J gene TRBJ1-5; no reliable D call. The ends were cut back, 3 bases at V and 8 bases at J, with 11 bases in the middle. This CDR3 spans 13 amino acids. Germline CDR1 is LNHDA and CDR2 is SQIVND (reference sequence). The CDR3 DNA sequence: TGTGCCAGTAGTATTGAGCGGCGGAAGCCCCAGCATTTT. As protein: CASSIERRKPQHF.

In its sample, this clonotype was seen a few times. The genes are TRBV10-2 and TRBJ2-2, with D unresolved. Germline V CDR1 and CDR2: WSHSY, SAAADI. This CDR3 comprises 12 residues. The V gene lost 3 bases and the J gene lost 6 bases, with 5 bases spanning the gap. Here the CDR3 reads CASSDRSGELFF. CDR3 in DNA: TGCGCCAGCAGTGATAGGTCCGGGGAGCTGTTTTTT.

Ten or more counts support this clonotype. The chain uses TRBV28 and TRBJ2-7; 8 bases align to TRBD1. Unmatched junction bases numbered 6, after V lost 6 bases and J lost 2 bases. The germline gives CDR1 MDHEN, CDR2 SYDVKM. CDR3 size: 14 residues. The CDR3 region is CASRRQGITYEQYF. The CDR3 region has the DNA TGTGCCAGCAGACGACAGGGGATAACCTACGAGCAGTACTTC. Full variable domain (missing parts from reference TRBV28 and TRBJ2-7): DVKVTQSSRYLVKRTGEKVFLECVQDMDHENMFWYRQDPGLGLRLIYFSYDVKMKEKGDIPEGYSVSREKKERFSLILESASTNQTSMYLCASRRQGITYEQYFGPGTRLTVT.

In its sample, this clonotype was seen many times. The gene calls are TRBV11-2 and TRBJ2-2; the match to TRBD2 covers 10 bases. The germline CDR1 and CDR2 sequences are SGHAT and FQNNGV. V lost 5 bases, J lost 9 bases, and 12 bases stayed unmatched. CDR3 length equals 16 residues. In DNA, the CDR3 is TGTGCCAGCAGCGGTAGCGGGAGGCTGATGGGTAGGGAGCTGTTTTTT. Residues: CASSGSGRLMGRELFF. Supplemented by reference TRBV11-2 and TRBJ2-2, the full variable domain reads EAGVAQSPRYKIIEKRQSVAFWCNPISGHATLYWYQQILGQGPKLLIQFQNNGVVDDSQLPKDRFSAERLKGVDSTLKIQPAKLEDSAVYLCASSGSGRLMGRELFFGEGSRLTVL.

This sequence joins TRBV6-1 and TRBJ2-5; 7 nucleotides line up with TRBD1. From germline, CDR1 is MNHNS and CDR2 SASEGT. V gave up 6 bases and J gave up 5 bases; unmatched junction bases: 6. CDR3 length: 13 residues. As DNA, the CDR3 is TGTGCCAGCAGCTCTACAGGGGTGGAGACCCAGTACTTC. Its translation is CASSSTGVETQYF.

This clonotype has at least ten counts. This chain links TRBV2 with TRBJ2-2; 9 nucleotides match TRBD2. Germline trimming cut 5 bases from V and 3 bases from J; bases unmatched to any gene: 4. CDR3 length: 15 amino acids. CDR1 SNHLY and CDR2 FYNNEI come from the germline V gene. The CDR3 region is CASSPSGMDTGELFF. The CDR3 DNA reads TGTGCCAGCAGTCCTAGCGGGATGGACACCGGGGAGCTGTTTTTT.

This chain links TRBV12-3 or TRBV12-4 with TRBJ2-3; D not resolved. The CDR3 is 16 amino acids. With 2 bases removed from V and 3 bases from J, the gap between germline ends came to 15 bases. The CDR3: CASSLNGGERTDTQYF. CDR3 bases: TGTGCCAGCAGTTTAAACGGCGGAGAGAGGACAGATACGCAGTATTTT.

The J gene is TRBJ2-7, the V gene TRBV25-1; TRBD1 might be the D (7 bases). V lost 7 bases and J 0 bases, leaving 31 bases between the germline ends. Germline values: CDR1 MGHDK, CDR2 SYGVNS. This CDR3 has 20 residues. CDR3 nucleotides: TGTGCCAGCACAAGGGCAGGGGGGAACTTGCGGGCCTGGATCTCCTACGAGCAGTACTTC. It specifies CASTRAGGNLRAWISYEQYF.

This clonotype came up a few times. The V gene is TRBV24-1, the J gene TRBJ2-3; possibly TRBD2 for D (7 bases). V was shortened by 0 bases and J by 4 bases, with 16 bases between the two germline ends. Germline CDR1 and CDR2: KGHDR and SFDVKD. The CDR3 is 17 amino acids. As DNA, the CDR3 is TGTGCCACCAGTGATTTGCAGAGCCCGGGGGGCGCAGATACGCAGTATTTT. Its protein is CATSDLQSPGGADTQYF.

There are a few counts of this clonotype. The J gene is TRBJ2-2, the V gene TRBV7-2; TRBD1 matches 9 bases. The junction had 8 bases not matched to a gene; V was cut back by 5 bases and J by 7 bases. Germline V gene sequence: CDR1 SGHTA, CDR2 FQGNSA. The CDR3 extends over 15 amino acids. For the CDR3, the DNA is TGTGCCAGCAGCCCTCCGACAGGGGGAGGCGGGGAGCTGTTTTTT. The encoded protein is CASSPPTGGGGELFF.

The CDR3 is CASSPPGVGAQETQYF. The CDR3 DNA reads TGCGCCAGCAGCCCACCAGGAGTAGGGGCCCAAGAGACCCAGTACTTC. The rearrangement uses TRBV4-1 and TRBJ2-5; TRBD1 might be the D (5 bases). Germline values: CDR1 MGHRA, CDR2 YSYEKL. The length of the CDR3 is 16 residues. V dropped 4 bases and J dropped 1 base, with 16 bases sitting between them.

The DNA for the CDR3 is TGTGCCACCAGTGATTTGGGGGGGAATAACCAGGCTTACAATGAGCAGTTCTTC. It yields the protein CATSDLGGNNQAYNEQFF. This chain connects TRBV24-1 to TRBJ2-1, with D perhaps TRBD2 (6 bases). The V gene lost 0 bases and the J gene lost 4 bases, with 18 bases spanning the gap. Germline CDR1 and CDR2: KGHDR and SFDVKD. CDR3 size: 18 residues.